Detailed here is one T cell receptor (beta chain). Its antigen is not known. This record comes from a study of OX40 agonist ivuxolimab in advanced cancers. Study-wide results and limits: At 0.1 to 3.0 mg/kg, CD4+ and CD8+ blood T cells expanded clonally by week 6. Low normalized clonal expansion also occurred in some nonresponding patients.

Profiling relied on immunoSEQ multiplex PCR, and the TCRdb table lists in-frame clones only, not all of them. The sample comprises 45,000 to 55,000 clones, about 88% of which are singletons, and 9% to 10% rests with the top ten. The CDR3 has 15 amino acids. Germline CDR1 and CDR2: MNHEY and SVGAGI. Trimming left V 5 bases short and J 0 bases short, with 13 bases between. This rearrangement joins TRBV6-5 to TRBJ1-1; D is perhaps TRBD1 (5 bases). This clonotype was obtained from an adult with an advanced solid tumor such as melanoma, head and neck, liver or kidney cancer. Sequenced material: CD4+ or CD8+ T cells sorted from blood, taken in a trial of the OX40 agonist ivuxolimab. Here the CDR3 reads CASSGYRIMNTEAFF. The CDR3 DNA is TGTGCCAGCAGTGGTTACAGGATTATGAACACTGAAGCTTTCTTT.